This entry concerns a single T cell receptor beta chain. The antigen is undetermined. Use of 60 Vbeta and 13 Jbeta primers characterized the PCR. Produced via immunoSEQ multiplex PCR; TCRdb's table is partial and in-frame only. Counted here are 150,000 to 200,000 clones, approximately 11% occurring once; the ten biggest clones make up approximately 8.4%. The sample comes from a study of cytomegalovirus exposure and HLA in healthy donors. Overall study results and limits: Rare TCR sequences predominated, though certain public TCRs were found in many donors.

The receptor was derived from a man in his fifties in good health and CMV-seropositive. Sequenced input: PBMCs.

The CDR3 DNA is TGTGCCAGCGCCAAAGACAGGGGAACAGATACGCAGTATTTT. Translated, it gives CASAKDRGTDTQYF. The chain uses TRBV28 and TRBJ2-3, with 8 bases matching TRBD1. Germline CDR1 is MDHEN and CDR2 is SYDVKM. The CDR3 is 14 amino acids. Trimming removed 8 bases from V and 3 bases from J; junction bases left unmatched: 7.